The 11 T cell receptor beta chains in this list originate from one sample, sequenced in a study of blood T cells in healthy people across ages. Using a J-beta primer mix together with a sample-barcoded 5' primer, a second PCR was run for roughly 6 to 12 cycles. TCRdb called the 5' RACE reads again in MiXCR, with one record for every CDR3 protein. The table lists roughly 2 million distinct CDR3 sequences, roughly 50% of them singletons. Sequences were obtained from blood. The source is a woman between 40 and 55 years old in good health.

This clonotype has only a few counts. J is TRBJ2-7 and V is TRBV28; a weak D match, TRBD1 (5 bases). CDR3 size: 15 residues. V was shortened by 6 bases and J by 3 bases, with 18 bases between the two germline ends. Germline values: CDR1 MDHEN, CDR2 SYDVKM. Written as DNA, the CDR3 is TGTGCCAGCAGCACCCAGGGTCGCCTAGGCTACGAGCAGTACTTC. Its protein product is CASSTQGRLGYEQYF.

This clonotype was seen only once. The V gene is TRBV11-2, the J gene TRBJ2-5, with TRBD1 as a possible D gene (7 bases). V was pared by 2 bases and J by 4 bases, with 17 bases between. The germline V gene encodes CDR1 SGHAT and CDR2 FQNNGV. The CDR3 length is 16 residues. The CDR3 is CASSLQGGTVLETQYF. CDR3 coding DNA: TGTGCCAGCAGCTTACAGGGCGGGACAGTACTAGAGACCCAGTACTTC.

The chain links TRBV20-1 to TRBJ1-2; TRBD1 matches 8 bases. CDR3 length equals 13 residues. In germline, CDR1 is DFQATT, CDR2 SNEGSKA (reference sequence). V gave up 8 bases and J gave up 8 bases; unmatched junction bases: 13. The CDR3 loop reads CSTAHGQGKGYTF. The CDR3 coding sequence is TGCAGTACCGCCCATGGACAGGGTAAAGGCTACACCTTC.

The chain has TRBV29-1 and TRBJ2-3; 10 nucleotides line up with TRBD2. Germline lookup yields CDR1 SQVTM and CDR2 ANQGSEA. The CDR3 loop spans 15 amino acids. V trimming: 6 bases; J trimming: 3 bases; junction bases outside the gene matches: 9. This chain's CDR3 is CSVVRGLAITDTQYF. In DNA form, the CDR3 reads TGCAGCGTAGTCCGGGGACTAGCGATAACAGATACGCAGTATTTT.

The chain couples TRBV9 to TRBJ2-1; TRBD2 is a possible D gene (5 bases). The CDR3 is 13 residues long. Germline loops: CDR1 SGDLS, CDR2 YYNGEE. V lost 2 bases to trimming and J lost 9 bases, with 12 bases between them. CDR3: CASSVELRGEQFF. The CDR3 bases are TGTGCCAGCAGCGTGGAATTACGGGGTGAGCAGTTCTTC.

This clonotype has just a few counts. The chain employs TRBV20-1 and TRBJ2-3; 9 bases are shared with TRBD1. CDR3 length: 14 amino acids. Trimming took 5 bases from V and 5 from J; bases not matched to a gene: 8. Looked up from germline, CDR1 is DFQATT and CDR2 is SNEGSKA (reference sequence). CDR3 DNA: TGCAGTGCTGGACCGGGACAGGGTCAAGATACGCAGTATTTT. Translation gives CSAGPGQGQDTQYF.

This chain joins TRBV5-1 and TRBJ2-1, with D unresolved. The length of the CDR3 is 15 residues. Germline CDR1 and CDR2: SGHRS and YFSETQ. V was trimmed by 2 bases and J by 0 bases, leaving 9 bases between them. The CDR3 is CASSLTTFSYNEQFF. The CDR3 DNA reads TGCGCCAGCAGCTTAACTACCTTCTCCTACAATGAGCAGTTCTTC.

The genes are TRBV6-5 and TRBJ1-2; D remains unclear. CDR3 size: 14 residues. Germline lookup yields CDR1 MNHEY and CDR2 SVGAGI. V was cut by 0 bases and J by 7 bases, with 12 bases left in between. CDR3 sequence: CASSYSGRESGYTF. DNA for the CDR3: TGTGCCAGCAGTTACTCAGGCAGAGAGTCTGGCTACACCTTC.

V gene TRBV6-1 combines with J gene TRBJ1-2; D is possibly TRBD1 (5 bases). The CDR3 length is 15 residues. Trimming removed 4 bases from V and 2 bases from J, with 14 bases in between. The germline CDR1 and CDR2 sequences are MNHNS and SASEGT. CDR3 residues: CASSVSFPGNYGYTF. The CDR3 nucleotides read TGTGCCAGCAGTGTCAGTTTCCCAGGGAACTATGGCTACACCTTC.

The chain combines TRBV6-2 or TRBV6-3 with TRBJ2-1; 10 nucleotides line up with TRBD2. Germline V gene lookup returns CDR1 MNHEY and CDR2 SVGEGT. Germline trimming cut 5 bases from V and 4 bases from J; bases unmatched to any gene: 8. CDR3 length: 16 amino acids. The CDR3 sequence: CASSTPAGGQYNEQFF. CDR3 sequence (DNA): TGTGCCAGCAGTACCCCAGCGGGGGGGCAGTACAATGAGCAGTTCTTC.

The chain recombines TRBV2 with TRBJ1-5; the D is unclear. Trimming took off 6 bases at V and 1 base at J, with 13 bases between the two ends. Germline V gives CDR1 SNHLY, CDR2 FYNNEI. The CDR3 loop spans 15 amino acids. DNA of the CDR3: TGTGCCAGCAGGAAGGAGTGGGGAAGCAATCAGCCCCAGCATTTT. This encodes CASRKEWGSNQPQHF.